This entry is about one T cell receptor (beta chain). These data originate in a study of cytotoxic CD8 clonotypes in ibrutinib-treated CLL. Only in-frame clones appear in the TCRdb table, and some are missing; sequencing was by immunoSEQ multiplex PCR. This sample has roughly 160,000 clones, with 81% found just once. The sequence was obtained from a human donor with chronic lymphocytic leukemia. The source was PBMCs, collected after 12 months of ibrutinib treatment.

The CDR3 spells CASSLLSGRGEQFF. Here the CDR3 DNA reads TGTGCCAGCAGTTTATTATCCGGGAGAGGCGAGCAGTTCTTC. The rearrangement links TRBV27 to TRBJ2-1; D might be TRBD2 (6 bases). The germline V gene has CDR1 MNHEY and CDR2 SMNVEV (reference sequence). The germline V and J ends were trimmed by 1 base and 10 bases, with 14 bases remaining between them. This CDR3 has 14 amino acids.